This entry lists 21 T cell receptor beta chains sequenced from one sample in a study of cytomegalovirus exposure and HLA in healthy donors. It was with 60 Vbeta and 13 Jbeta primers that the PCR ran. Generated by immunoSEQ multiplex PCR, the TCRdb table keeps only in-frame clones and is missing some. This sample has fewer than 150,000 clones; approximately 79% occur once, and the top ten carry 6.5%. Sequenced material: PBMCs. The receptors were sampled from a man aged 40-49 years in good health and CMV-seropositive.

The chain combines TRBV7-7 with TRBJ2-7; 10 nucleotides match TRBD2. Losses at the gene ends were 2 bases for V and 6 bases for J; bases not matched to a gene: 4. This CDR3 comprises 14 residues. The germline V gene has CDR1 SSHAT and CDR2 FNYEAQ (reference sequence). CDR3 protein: CASSLNPSGSEQYF. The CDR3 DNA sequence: TGTGCCAGCAGCTTAAACCCTAGCGGGAGCGAGCAGTACTTC. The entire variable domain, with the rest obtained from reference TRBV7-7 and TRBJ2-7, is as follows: GAGVSQSPRYKVTKRGQDVTLRCDPISSHATLYWYQQALGQGPEFLTYFNYEAQPDKSGLPSDRFSAERPEGSISTLTIQRTEQRDSAMYRCASSLNPSGSEQYFGPGTRLTVT.

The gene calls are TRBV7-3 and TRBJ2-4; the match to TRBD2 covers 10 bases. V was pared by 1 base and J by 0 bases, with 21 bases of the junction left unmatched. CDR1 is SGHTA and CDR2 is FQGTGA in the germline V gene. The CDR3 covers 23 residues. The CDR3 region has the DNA TGTGCCAGCAGCTTAAGGACCGGGACTCCGAGACTAGCGGGTTTTCTAGCCAAAAACATTCAGTACTTC. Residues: CASSLRTGTPRLAGFLAKNIQYF.

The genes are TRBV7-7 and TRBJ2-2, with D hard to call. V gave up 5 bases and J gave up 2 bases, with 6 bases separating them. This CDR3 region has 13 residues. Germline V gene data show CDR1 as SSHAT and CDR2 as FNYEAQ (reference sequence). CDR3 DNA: TGTGCCAGCAGCCTGGGCAACACCGGGGAGCTGTTTTTT. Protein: CASSLGNTGELFF.

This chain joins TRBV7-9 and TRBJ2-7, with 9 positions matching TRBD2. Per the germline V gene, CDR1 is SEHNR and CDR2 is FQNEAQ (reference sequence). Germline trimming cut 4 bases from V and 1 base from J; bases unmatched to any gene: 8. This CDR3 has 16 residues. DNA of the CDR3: TGTGCCAGCAGCTCTTCCTTGACTAGCGGTTCCTACGAGCAGTACTTC. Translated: CASSSSLTSGSYEQYF.

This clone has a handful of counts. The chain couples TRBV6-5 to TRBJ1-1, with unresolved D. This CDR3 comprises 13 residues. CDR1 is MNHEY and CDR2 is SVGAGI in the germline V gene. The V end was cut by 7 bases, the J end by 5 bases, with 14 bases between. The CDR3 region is CASNRAGVTEAFF. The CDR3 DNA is TGTGCCAGCAACCGGGCGGGTGTGACTGAAGCTTTCTTT.

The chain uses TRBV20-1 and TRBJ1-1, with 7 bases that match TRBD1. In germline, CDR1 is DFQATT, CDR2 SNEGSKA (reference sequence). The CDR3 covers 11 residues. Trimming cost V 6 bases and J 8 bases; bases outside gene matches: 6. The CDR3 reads CSAKTGMEAFF. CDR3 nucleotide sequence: TGCAGTGCCAAGACAGGGATGGAAGCTTTCTTT.

The CDR3, as DNA: TGTGCCAGCAGCTTAACCGGACAGGTGTGGTCACCCCTCCACTTT. Its protein is CASSLTGQVWSPLHF. This rearrangement joins TRBV7-3 to TRBJ1-6; 7 nucleotides agree with TRBD1. Germline V lookup: CDR1 SGHTA, CDR2 FQGTGA. The CDR3 is 15 residues long. V gave up 0 bases and J gave up 10 bases; unmatched junction bases: 6.

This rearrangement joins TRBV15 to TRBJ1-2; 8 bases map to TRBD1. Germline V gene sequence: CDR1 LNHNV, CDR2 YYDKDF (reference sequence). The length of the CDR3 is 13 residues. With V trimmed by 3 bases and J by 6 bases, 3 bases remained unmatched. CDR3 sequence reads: CATSSGQGNGYTF. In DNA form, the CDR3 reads TGTGCCACCAGCAGCGGACAGGGCAATGGCTACACCTTC.

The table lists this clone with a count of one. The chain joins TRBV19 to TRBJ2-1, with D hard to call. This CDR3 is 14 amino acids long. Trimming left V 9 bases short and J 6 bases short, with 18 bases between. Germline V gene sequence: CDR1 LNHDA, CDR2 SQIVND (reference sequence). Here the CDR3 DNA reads TGTGCCAGCATCCAAGCCGGAGCGTCCAATGAGCAGTTCTTC. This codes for CASIQAGASNEQFF.

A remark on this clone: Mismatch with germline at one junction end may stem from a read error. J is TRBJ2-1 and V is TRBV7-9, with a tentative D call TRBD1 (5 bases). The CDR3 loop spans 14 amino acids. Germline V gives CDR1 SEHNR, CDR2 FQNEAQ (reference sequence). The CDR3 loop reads CSSTLSDSHNEQFF. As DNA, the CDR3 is TGTTCCAGCACCCTGTCTGACAGCCACAATGAGCAGTTCTTC.

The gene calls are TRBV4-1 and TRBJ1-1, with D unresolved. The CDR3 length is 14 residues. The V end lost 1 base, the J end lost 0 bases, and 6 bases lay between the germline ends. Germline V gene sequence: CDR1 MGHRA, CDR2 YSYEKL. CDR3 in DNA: TGCGCCAGCAGCCAAGTCGCTATGAACACTGAAGCTTTCTTT. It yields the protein CASSQVAMNTEAFF.

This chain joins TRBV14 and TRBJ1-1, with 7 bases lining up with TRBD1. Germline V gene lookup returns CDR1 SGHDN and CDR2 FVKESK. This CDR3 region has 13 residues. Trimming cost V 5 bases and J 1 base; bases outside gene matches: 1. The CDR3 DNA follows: TGTGCCAGCAGCGGGACAGCGAACACTGAAGCTTTCTTT. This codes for CASSGTANTEAFF.

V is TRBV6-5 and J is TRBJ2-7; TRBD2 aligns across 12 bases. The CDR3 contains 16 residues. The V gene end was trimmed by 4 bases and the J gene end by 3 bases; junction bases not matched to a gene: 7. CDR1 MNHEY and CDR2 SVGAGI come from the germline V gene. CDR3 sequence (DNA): TGTGCCAGCAGTTCACCGGGACTAGCGGGCCGCTACGAGCAGTACTTC. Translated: CASSSPGLAGRYEQYF.

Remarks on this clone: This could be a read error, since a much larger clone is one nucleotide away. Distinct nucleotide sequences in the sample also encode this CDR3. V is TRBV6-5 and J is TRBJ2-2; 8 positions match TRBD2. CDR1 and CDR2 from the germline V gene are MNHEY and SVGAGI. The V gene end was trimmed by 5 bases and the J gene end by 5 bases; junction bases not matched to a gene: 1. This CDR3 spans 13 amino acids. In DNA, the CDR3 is TGTGCCAGCAGTAGCGGGAGTACCGGGGAGCTGTTTTTT. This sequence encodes CASSSGSTGELFF.

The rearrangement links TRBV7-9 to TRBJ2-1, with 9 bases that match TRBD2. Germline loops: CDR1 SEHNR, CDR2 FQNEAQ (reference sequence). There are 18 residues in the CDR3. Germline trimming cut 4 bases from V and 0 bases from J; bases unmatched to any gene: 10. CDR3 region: CASSWGLAERHSYNEQFF. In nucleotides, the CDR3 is TGTGCCAGCAGCTGGGGACTAGCAGAACGACACTCCTACAATGAGCAGTTCTTC.

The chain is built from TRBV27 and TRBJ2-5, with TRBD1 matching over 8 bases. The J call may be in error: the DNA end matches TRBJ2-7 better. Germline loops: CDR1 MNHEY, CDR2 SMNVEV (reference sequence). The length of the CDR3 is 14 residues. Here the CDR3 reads CASSSPGQVYEQYF. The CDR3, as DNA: TGTGCCAGCAGTTCACCGGGACAGGTCTACGAGCAGTACTTC.

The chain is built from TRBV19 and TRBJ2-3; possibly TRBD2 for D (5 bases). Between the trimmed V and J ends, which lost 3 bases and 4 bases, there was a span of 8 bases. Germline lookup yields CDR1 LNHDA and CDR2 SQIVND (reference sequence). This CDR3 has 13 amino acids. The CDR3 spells CASSIRRPDTQYF. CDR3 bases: TGTGCCAGTAGTATCAGGAGGCCAGATACGCAGTATTTT. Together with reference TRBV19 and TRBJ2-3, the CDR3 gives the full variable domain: DGGITQSPKYLFRKEGQNVTLSCEQNLNHDAMYWYRQDPGQGLRLIYYSQIVNDFQKGDIAEGYSVSREKKESFPLTVTSAQKNPTAFYLCASSIRRPDTQYFGPGTRLTVL.

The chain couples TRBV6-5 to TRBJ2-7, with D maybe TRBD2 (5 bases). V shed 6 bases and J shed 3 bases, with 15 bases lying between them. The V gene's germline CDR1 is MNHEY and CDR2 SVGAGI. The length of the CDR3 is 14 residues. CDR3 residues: CASSPGSADYEQYF. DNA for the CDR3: TGTGCCAGCAGCCCCGGTTCAGCGGACTACGAGCAGTACTTC.

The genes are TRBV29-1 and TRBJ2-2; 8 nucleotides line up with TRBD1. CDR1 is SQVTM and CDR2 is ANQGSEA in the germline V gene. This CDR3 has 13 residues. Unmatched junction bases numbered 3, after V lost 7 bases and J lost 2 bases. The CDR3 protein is CSAGQGNTGELFF. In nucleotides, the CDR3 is TGCAGCGCAGGACAGGGAAACACCGGGGAGCTGTTTTTT.

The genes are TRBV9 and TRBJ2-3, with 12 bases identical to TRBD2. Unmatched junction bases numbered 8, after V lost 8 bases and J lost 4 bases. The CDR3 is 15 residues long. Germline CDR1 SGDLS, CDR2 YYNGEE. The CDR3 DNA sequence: TGTGCCAGTAAGCGACTAGCGGGAGAGGCAGATACGCAGTATTTT. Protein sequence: CASKRLAGEADTQYF.

The CDR3 sequence: CASSWSPESNQPQHF. CDR3 DNA sequence: TGTGCCAGCAGCTGGAGCCCCGAAAGCAATCAGCCCCAGCATTTT. The rearrangement uses TRBV5-5 and TRBJ1-5; D unresolved. Trimming took 3 bases from V and 1 from J, leaving 11 bases between them. CDR3 length: 15 amino acids. Germline CDR1 reads SGHKS; CDR2 reads YYEKEE (reference sequence).